This T cell receptor beta chain comes out of a study of blood T cell repertoires in COVID-19. Study-level information: Spain, Italy and the United States supplied samples that represented acute and convalescent COVID-19.

Measured with immunoSEQ multiplex PCR; TCRdb has only the in-frame clones, and not every one. The sample has 410,000 or so clones; 86% are singletons. Germline CDR1 and CDR2: SGHRS and YFSETQ. Deletions cut 0 bases from V and 6 bases from J, with 10 bases between. The CDR3 runs 14 residues. About this clone itself: Other DNA sequences in this specimen translate into the identical CDR3.

This receptor was identified in a woman aged 25 to 45 with active or convalescent COVID-19. Sequencing used peripheral blood. The rearrangement joins TRBV5-1 to TRBJ1-5; D possibly corresponds to TRBD1 (6 bases). Written as DNA, the CDR3 is TGCGCCAGCAGCTTGGGGGACAAAAGTCAGCCCCAGCATTTT. Its protein product is CASSLGDKSQPQHF.